This is a list of T cell receptor beta chains from one sample in a study of T cell responses to AZD1222 COVID-19 vaccine. This table comes from immunoSEQ multiplex PCR, and its TCRdb copy is limited to in-frame clones, with some not included. Of about 120,000 clones in the sample, about 85% were seen once. Material: peripheral blood, obtained 28 days after the second AZD1222 dose. The origin of the receptors is an adult who received the AZD1222 COVID-19 vaccine. Each CDR3 is given with its conserved first and last residue. D genes are given only for firm matches. A clone size is listed for some rows: how often the clone was seen (once, few, many), or a class if it is expanded.

d_gene | abundance | len | j_gene | v_gene | CDR3aa | CDR3nt
NA | medium-sized | 16 | TRBJ1-1 | TRBV11-2 | CASSSQVVGGLAEAFF | TGTGCCAGCAGCTCCCAGGTTGTCGGGGGGCTAGCTGAAGCTTTCTTT
NA | NA | 13 | TRBJ1-2 | TRBV14 | CASSQDTGWGYTF | TGTGCCAGCAGCCAAGATACGGGATGGGGCTACACCTTC
NA | NA | 12 | TRBJ1-2 | TRBV19 | CASSRHDTGYTF | TGTGCCAGTAGTCGTCACGACACTGGCTACACCTTC
TRBD1 | NA | 12 | TRBJ2-7 | TRBV28 | CASSDRVNEQYF | TGTGCCAGCAGTGACAGGGTCAACGAGCAGTACTTC
NA | NA | 16 | TRBJ2-3 | TRBV5-4 | CASSLDPGTSTDTQYF | TGTGCCAGCAGCTTGGATCCTGGTACCAGCACAGATACGCAGTATTTT
NA | NA | 15 | TRBJ1-2 | TRBV27 | CASSMRTGTNYGYTF | TGTGCCAGCAGTATGAGGACCGGGACCAACTATGGCTACACCTTC
TRBD1 | NA | 14 | TRBJ1-2 | TRBV7-9 | CASSRQGPTIGYTF | TGTGCCAGCAGCCGACAGGGACCGACTATTGGCTACACCTTC
NA | NA | 13 | TRBJ1-2 | TRBV6-5 | CATITSGYYGYTF | TGTGCCACCATTACCTCAGGGTACTATGGCTACACCTTC
NA | once | 16 | TRBJ2-2 | TRBV6-1 | CASSDNGVANTGELFF | TGTGCCAGCAGTGACAACGGCGTCGCGAACACCGGGGAGCTGTTTTTT
NA | once | 17 | TRBJ2-6 | TRBV7-3 | CASSLLPFPAGANVLTF | TGTGCCAGCAGCTTACTCCCTTTTCCTGCGGGGGCCAACGTCCTGACTTTC
NA | NA | 14 | TRBJ2-2 | TRBV7-3 | CASSRGLNTGELFF | TGTGCCAGCAGTCGGGGCCTAAACACCGGGGAGCTGTTTTTT
TRBD1 | NA | 16 | TRBJ2-7 | TRBV28 | CASSNDRAAISYEQYF | TGTGCCAGCAGTAACGACAGGGCTGCCATCTCCTACGAGCAGTACTTC
TRBD1 | few | 13 | TRBJ1-2 | TRBV3-1/TRBV3-2 | CASSQVTGDGYTF | TGTGCCAGCAGCCAAGTTACAGGGGATGGCTACACCTTC
TRBD1 | NA | 15 | TRBJ1-2 | TRBV7-3 | CASSARTGSHYGYTF | TGTGCCAGCAGCGCGAGGACAGGATCCCACTATGGCTACACCTTC
NA | NA | 12 | TRBJ1-4 | TRBV6-5 | CASRQGLGKLFF | TGTGCCAGCAGACAGGGTCTAGGAAAACTGTTTTTT
TRBD2 | once | 12 | TRBJ2-1 | TRBV7-8 | CASSLGGGNQFF | TGTGCCAGCAGCTTAGGCGGGGGGAACCAGTTCTTC
NA | NA | 17 | TRBJ1-6 | TRBV4-3 | CASSQGGLNSYNSPLHF | TGCGCCAGCAGCCAAGGGGGACTCAACTCCTATAATTCACCCCTCCACTTT
NA | NA | 11 | TRBJ1-5 | TRBV30 | CAWGYNQPQHF | TGTGCCTGGGGCTACAATCAGCCCCAGCATTTT
NA | NA | 10 | TRBJ1-2 | TRBV20-1 | CSAPSTGYTF | TGCAGTGCGCCTTCTACGGGCTACACCTTC
NA | few | 12 | TRBJ2-2 | TRBV3-1/TRBV3-2 | CASSTSTGELFF | TGTGCCAGCAGTACAAGCACCGGGGAGCTGTTTTTT
TRBD1 | once | 14 | TRBJ2-2 | TRBV10-3 | CAISARDSTGELFF | TGTGCCATCAGTGCTCGGGACAGCACCGGGGAGCTGTTTTTT
TRBD1 | NA | 15 | TRBJ1-1 | TRBV11-2 | CASSSTGAQWTEAFF | TGTGCCAGCAGCTCAACAGGGGCTCAGTGGACTGAAGCTTTCTTT
TRBD1 | NA | 14 | TRBJ2-1 | TRBV28 | CASSFVDRGNEQFF | TGTGCCAGCAGTTTTGTGGACAGGGGCAATGAGCAGTTCTTC
NA | once | 15 | TRBJ1-6 | TRBV18 | CASSAGLDINSPLHF | TGTGCCAGCTCAGCAGGGTTAGATATCAATTCACCCCTCCACTTT
NA | NA | 14 | TRBJ1-1 | TRBV7-3 | CASSLIGRNTEAFF | TGTGCCAGCAGCTTAATTGGGAGAAACACTGAAGCTTTCTTT
NA | NA | 16 | TRBJ1-4 | TRBV6-2/TRBV6-3 | CASSYMGAATNEKLFF | TGTGCCAGCAGTTATATGGGGGCAGCAACTAATGAAAAACTGTTTTTT
TRBD1 | NA | 18 | TRBJ1-1 | TRBV28 | CASSLSWTGGTNLEEAFF | TGTGCCAGCAGTTTGAGTTGGACAGGGGGAACAAACCTCGAAGAAGCTTTCTTT
TRBD1 | NA | 14 | TRBJ1-4 | TRBV29-1 | CSVGTGGSNEKLFF | TGCAGCGTTGGGACAGGGGGATCTAATGAAAAACTGTTTTTT
TRBD1 | NA | 15 | TRBJ2-5 | TRBV7-9 | CASSSGQGIQETQYF | TGTGCCAGCAGCTCCGGACAGGGTATCCAAGAGACCCAGTACTTC
NA | NA | 15 | TRBJ1-5 | TRBV3-1/TRBV3-2 | CASSQGISSNQPQHF | TGTGCCAGCAGCCAAGGGATCTCTAGCAATCAGCCCCAGCATTTT
NA | once | 12 | TRBJ1-2 | TRBV15 | CATSRVQGGYTF | TGTGCCACCAGCAGAGTCCAGGGTGGCTACACCTTC
NA | NA | 14 | TRBJ1-2 | TRBV12-1 | CASSFARGIDGYTF | NA
NA | NA | 19 | TRBJ2-1 | TRBV9 | CASSVNPVGPALSYNEQFF | TGTGCCAGCAGCGTAAATCCCGTCGGACCAGCCCTATCCTACAATGAGCAGTTCTTC
NA | NA | 14 | TRBJ2-7 | TRBV7-3 | CASSQDRSSYEQYF | TGTGCCAGCAGCCAAGATCGCAGCTCCTACGAGCAGTACTTC
NA | NA | 14 | TRBJ2-7 | TRBV5-4 | CASSLGSRGREQYF | TGTGCCAGCAGCTTGGGAAGCAGGGGTCGGGAGCAGTACTTC
NA | NA | 16 | TRBJ1-1 | TRBV28 | CASSLAGSSWLTEAFF | TGTGCCAGCAGTTTGGCAGGATCGTCGTGGTTAACTGAAGCTTTCTTT
NA | once | 12 | TRBJ1-4 | TRBV19 | CATNGGAEKLFF | TGTGCCACCAACGGGGGCGCTGAAAAACTGTTTTTT
NA | NA | 13 | TRBJ2-7 | TRBV7-8 | CASSLDVSYEQYF | TGTGCCAGCAGCCTGGACGTCTCCTACGAGCAGTACTTC
TRBD1 | NA | 17 | TRBJ2-7 | TRBV23-1 | CASSQSRLSDRFYEQYF | TGCGCCAGCAGTCAATCCCGTTTGTCGGACAGGTTCTACGAGCAGTACTTC
NA | NA | 15 | TRBJ2-2 | TRBV5-4 | CASSWARGATGELFF | TGTGCCAGCAGCTGGGCCCGCGGGGCCACCGGGGAGCTGTTTTTT